This TCR beta chain appears in the sequencing data of a study of response to subunit inactivated influenza vaccine. A single record per CDR3 protein comes from TCRdb applying MiXCR to the RT-PCR reads. Of some 570,000 distinct CDR3 sequences listed, about 11% were seen once; the top ten hold about 11%. The CDR3 consists of 16 residues. Germline trimming cut 3 bases from V and 4 bases from J; bases unmatched to any gene: 6. Germline V gene lookup returns CDR1 MDHEN and CDR2 SYDVKM. This same sample was also part of a study on T cells expressing NK-cell markers. That work states: Template switching by 5'RACE with UMIs generated the TCR beta cDNA.

Sequenced here: PBMCs from blood, sampled on the day of vaccination. The TCR was taken from a man in his forties or fifties who received an inactivated influenza vaccine. The chain uses TRBV28 and TRBJ2-1; 10 bases align to TRBD2. The CDR3 DNA sequence: TGTGCCAGCAGTTTGGGACTAGCGTTACGATACAATGAGCAGTTCTTC. As protein: CASSLGLALRYNEQFF.